One T cell receptor beta chain is described in this entry. RNA was extracted and reverse transcribed into cDNA as the sequencing template. Some clones are missing from TCRdb's copy, which holds only in-frame ones; the method was immunoSEQ multiplex PCR. The table has 250,000 or so clones, 65% to 70% seen once; the top ten hold more than 0.95%. This record belongs to a study of CD8+ T cells in alopecia areata. Trimming removed 6 bases from V and 5 bases from J, with 13 bases in between. Germline values: CDR1 MDHEN, CDR2 SYDVKM. This CDR3 has 13 amino acids. The genes are TRBV28 and TRBJ2-5; TRBD1 is a possible D gene (5 bases). The source material was CD4+ T cells sorted from blood, sampled at week 0. This TCR was sampled from a human donor with alopecia areata. In DNA form, the CDR3 reads TGTGCCAGCAGCGATCAGGGTTATGAGACCCAGTACTTC. This encodes CASSDQGYETQYF.